This T cell receptor (beta chain) was recovered during a study of control samples from healthy donors and cancer patients. The germline V gene has CDR1 KGHDR and CDR2 SFDVKD. CDR3 length: 15 residues. V was trimmed by 3 bases and J by 11 bases, leaving 20 bases between them. Using immunoSEQ multiplex PCR, the repertoire was profiled, and TCRdb retains in-frame clones only, with some absent. The sample has about 94,000 clones, 90% seen once. The sequence was collected from a woman between 18 and 30 years old in good health. This rearrangement joins TRBV24-1 to TRBJ2-3; D might be TRBD2 (6 bases). Input material: blood. The CDR3 DNA is TGTGCCACCAGTGATGCGGGACCGCTAAAACGTGGGCAGTATTTT. Encoded protein: CATSDAGPLKRGQYF.